Listed below are T cell receptor beta chains from one sample, sequenced in a study of cytomegalovirus exposure and HLA in healthy donors. Assay used: immunoSEQ multiplex PCR; TCRdb lists only in-frame clones, some missing. The top ten hold approximately 4.8% of the sample, which has some 90,000 clones, around 80% seen once. Sequenced material: PBMCs. All receptors come from a male donor in good health and CMV-seropositive. Both conserved end residues are part of each CDR3. D genes are given only for firm matches. Rows give clone size only sometimes, using once, few, many, or a class for an expanded clone.

size | J | D | V | CDR3 | DNA
- | TRBJ1-1 | - | TRBV28 | CASSLWMGANTEAFF | TGTGCCAGCAGTTTATGGATGGGGGCAAACACTGAAGCTTTCTTT
once | TRBJ2-5 | TRBD1 | TRBV10-1 | CASSESTDRGSFQETQYF | TGCGCCAGCAGTGAGTCGACGGACAGGGGCTCTTTCCAAGAGACCCAGTACTTC
- | TRBJ1-4 | - | TRBV19 | CASSGLDIALRANEKLFF | TGTGCCAGTAGTGGACTCGACATCGCCTTACGGGCTAATGAAAAACTGTTTTTT
- | TRBJ1-1 | TRBD1 | TRBV6-4 | CASSGSPFGQGDTEAFF | TGTGCCAGCAGTGGCTCTCCCTTTGGACAGGGGGACACTGAAGCTTTCTTT
- | TRBJ1-4 | TRBD1 | TRBV7-9 | CASSLQGEADEKLFF | TGTGCCAGCAGCTTACAGGGGGAGGCTGATGAAAAACTGTTTTTT
- | TRBJ2-1 | TRBD1 | TRBV12-5 | CASGLVLGQGSYNEQFF | TGTGCTAGTGGTTTGGTATTAGGACAGGGTTCCTACAATGAGCAGTTCTTC
- | TRBJ2-3 | TRBD2 | TRBV9 | CASSVVGGSGMTDTQYF | TGTGCCAGCAGCGTAGTCGGCGGGAGTGGGATGACAGATACGCAGTATTTT
- | TRBJ1-3 | - | TRBV19 | CASRKGSSGNTIYF | TGTGCCAGCAGGAAAGGTAGCTCTGGAAACACCATATATTTT
- | TRBJ1-2 | TRBD1 | TRBV28 | CASSLFGTGDGYTF | TGTGCCAGCAGTTTATTTGGGACAGGGGATGGCTACACCTTC
- | TRBJ1-4 | - | TRBV14 | CASSQAGFREKLFF | TGTGCCAGCAGCCAAGCAGGGTTTCGAGAAAAACTGTTTTTT
once | TRBJ2-7 | - | TRBV5-1 | CASRAGTYEQYF | TGCGCCAGCAGAGCAGGAACCTACGAGCAGTACTTC
- | TRBJ1-4 | - | TRBV11-2 | CASSSLGQANEKLFF | TGTGCCAGCAGCTCACTAGGGCAGGCTAATGAAAAACTGTTTTTT
- | TRBJ2-1 | - | TRBV6-1 | CASSEASGVVGEQFF | TGTGCCAGCAGTGAAGCCTCCGGGGTAGTAGGGGAGCAGTTCTTC
- | TRBJ1-6 | - | TRBV2 | CASRRGEGGYTSPLHF | TGTGCCAGCAGGAGAGGGGAAGGGGGATACACCTCACCCCTCCACTTT
- | TRBJ1-1 | TRBD1 | TRBV6-4 | CASRLEKGTGEAFF | TGTGCCAGCAGATTAGAAAAAGGGACAGGGGAAGCTTTCTTT
- | TRBJ2-1 | - | TRBV14 | CASSQVVGAGEQFF | TGTGCCAGCAGCCAAGTGGTGGGGGCCGGTGAGCAGTTCTTC
- | TRBJ2-5 | - | TRBV7-7 | CASSPVGVGETQYF | TGTGCCAGCAGCCCTGTCGGGGTAGGGGAGACCCAGTACTTC
once | TRBJ2-5 | TRBD2 | TRBV27 | CASSLGPGKRGGRETQYF | TGTGCCAGCAGTTTAGGGCCCGGGAAGCGGGGGGGCCGGGAGACCCAGTACTTC
- | TRBJ2-7 | - | TRBV27 | CASGHGGPNEQYF | TGTGCCAGCGGGCACGGGGGGCCGAACGAGCAGTACTTC
- | TRBJ1-1 | - | TRBV20-1 | CSASARAEAFF | TGCAGTGCTAGCGCCAGGGCTGAAGCTTTCTTT
- | TRBJ2-5 | TRBD2 | TRBV19 | CASSIGPSGRGETQYF | TGTGCCAGTAGTATTGGGCCCAGCGGGAGAGGGGAGACCCAGTACTTC
few | TRBJ2-7 | - | TRBV2 | CASAQGYEQYF | TGTGCCAGCGCGCAGGGTTACGAGCAGTACTTC
- | TRBJ2-5 | TRBD2 | TRBV5-1 | CASSSRLAGQETQYF | TGCGCCAGCAGCTCCCGACTAGCGGGGCAAGAGACCCAGTACTTC
- | TRBJ2-4 | TRBD1 | TRBV18 | CASSPPGTDDLGIQYF | TGTGCCAGCTCACCACCGGGGACAGACGACCTGGGCATTCAGTACTTC
- | TRBJ1-6 | TRBD1 | TRBV30 | CAWRTPGGRYNSPLHF | TGTGCCTGGAGAACCCCAGGGGGGCGGTATAATTCACCCCTCCACTTT
- | TRBJ1-1 | - | TRBV21-1 | CASSKESGNTEAFF | TGTGCCAGCAGCAAAGAGTCAGGGAACACTGAAGCTTTCTTT
- | TRBJ1-1 | - | TRBV4-1 | CASSGAGGLNTEAFF | TGCGCCAGCAGCGGTGCAGGAGGGTTGAACACTGAAGCTTTCTTT
- | TRBJ2-5 | TRBD2 | TRBV6-5 | CASRTSGGMETQYF | TGTGCCAGCAGGACTAGCGGGGGGATGGAGACCCAGTACTTC
once | TRBJ2-7 | - | TRBV27 | CASSFGLGAEQYF | TGTGCCAGCAGTTTTGGTTTAGGGGCCGAGCAGTACTTC
- | TRBJ2-3 | TRBD2 | TRBV5-1 | CASSLTGLAGGTDTQYF | TGCGCCAGCAGCTTGACCGGACTAGCGGGGGGCACAGATACGCAGTATTTT
- | TRBJ2-5 | - | TRBV5-1 | CASSQTASMETQYF | TGCGCCAGCAGCCAGACGGCTAGCATGGAGACCCAGTACTTC
- | TRBJ2-7 | TRBD2 | TRBV19 | CASSIAPAGGGYEQYF | TGTGCCAGTAGTATTGCCCCGGCGGGGGGTGGCTACGAGCAGTACTTC
- | TRBJ2-7 | - | TRBV30 | CAWSPGIRMWVEQYF | TGTGCCTGGAGCCCAGGGATCAGGATGTGGGTCGAGCAGTACTTC
- | TRBJ1-2 | - | TRBV28 | CASSLGRGTYGYTF | TGTGCCAGCAGTTTAGGACGGGGAACTTATGGCTACACCTTC
once | TRBJ2-1 | TRBD2 | TRBV11-3 | CASSPSGGSYNEQFF | TGTGCCAGCAGCCCCAGCGGGGGTTCCTACAATGAGCAGTTCTTC
- | TRBJ1-1 | - | TRBV6-6 | CASTLSTEAFF | TGTGCCAGCACACTGTCAACTGAAGCTTTCTTT
- | TRBJ2-7 | TRBD1 | TRBV27 | CASSGGTGNHEQYF | TGTGCCAGCAGCGGGGGGACAGGGAACCACGAGCAGTACTTC
- | TRBJ2-3 | - | TRBV9 | CASSVGPSTDTQYF | TGTGCCAGCAGCGTAGGGCCCTCGACAGATACGCAGTATTTT
- | TRBJ2-6 | TRBD2 | TRBV9 | CASSVVRTSSGANVLTF | TGTGCCAGCAGCGTAGTTAGGACTAGCTCTGGGGCCAACGTCCTGACTTTC
- | TRBJ2-1 | TRBD2 | TRBV5-4 | CASRSGGRATLDEQFF | TGTGCCAGCAGGTCAGGCGGGAGGGCCACGTTAGATGAGCAGTTCTTC
- | TRBJ1-2 | TRBD1 | TRBV19 | CASSIRGTGSRGYTF | TGTGCCAGTAGTATTCGAGGGACAGGGTCGAGAGGCTACACCTTC
- | TRBJ1-5 | - | TRBV28 | CASSPRQSPEPQHF | TGTGCCAGCAGCCCCCGACAGTCTCCAGAGCCCCAGCATTTT
few | TRBJ2-7 | - | TRBV13 | CASSQDRWEVEQYF | TGTGCCAGCAGCCAGGATCGGTGGGAGGTCGAGCAGTACTTC
- | TRBJ2-1 | TRBD2 | TRBV19 | CASSPGTTGDEQFF | TGTGCCAGTAGTCCGGGGACTACGGGGGATGAGCAGTTCTTC
- | TRBJ1-1 | - | TRBV7-9 | CASSLRGVEAFF | TGTGCCAGCAGCTTACGGGGGGTTGAAGCTTTCTTT
- | TRBJ2-1 | - | TRBV5-4 | CASSETSSHNEQFF | TGTGCCAGCAGCGAGACTAGTTCGCACAATGAGCAGTTCTTC
- | TRBJ2-7 | - | TRBV10-3 | CAIRPSETYEQYF | TGTGCCATCCGGCCTAGCGAAACCTACGAGCAGTACTTC
- | TRBJ2-7 | - | TRBV28 | CASSPYLSSYEQYF | TGTGCCAGCAGTCCCTACCTAAGTAGCTACGAGCAGTACTTC
- | TRBJ2-7 | - | TRBV15 | CATSRDTLRGSSYEQYF | TGTGCCACCAGCAGAGACACCCTGAGGGGGAGCTCCTACGAGCAGTACTTC